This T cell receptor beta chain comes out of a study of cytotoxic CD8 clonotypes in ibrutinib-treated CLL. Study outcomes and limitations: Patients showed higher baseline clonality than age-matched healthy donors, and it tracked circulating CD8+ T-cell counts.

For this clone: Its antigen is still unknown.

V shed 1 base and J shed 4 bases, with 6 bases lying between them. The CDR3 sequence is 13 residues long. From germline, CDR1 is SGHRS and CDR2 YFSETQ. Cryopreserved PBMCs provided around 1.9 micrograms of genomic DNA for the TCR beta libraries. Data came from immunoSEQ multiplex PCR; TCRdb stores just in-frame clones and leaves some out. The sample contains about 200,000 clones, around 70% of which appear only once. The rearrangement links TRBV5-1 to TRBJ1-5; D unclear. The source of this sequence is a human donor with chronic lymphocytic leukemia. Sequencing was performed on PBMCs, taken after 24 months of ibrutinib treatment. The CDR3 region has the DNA TGCGCCAGCAGCTTGACGGTGAATCAGCCCCAGCATTTT. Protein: CASSLTVNQPQHF.